By share, the clone carrying this TCR beta chain ranks as medium-sized. Its antigen is unidentified. The PCR employed 60 Vbeta primers together with 13 Jbeta primers. Method: immunoSEQ multiplex PCR; TCRdb's copy keeps in-frame clones and lacks some. Of 90,000 to 110,000 clones listed, 75% to 90% are singletons. Germline V gives CDR1 LGHNA, CDR2 YSLEER. CDR3 length equals 18 residues. The V and J ends lost 5 bases and 0 bases, in that order; junction bases with no gene match: 8. This sample was taken from a study of cytomegalovirus exposure and HLA in healthy donors. Findings of the study overall: High specificity and sensitivity for cytomegalovirus status were reported for the classifier.

This clonotype originated in a young man in good health and CMV-seropositive. What was sequenced was PBMCs. This rearrangement joins TRBV4-3 to TRBJ2-6, with 9 bases fitting TRBD1. CDR3 bases: TGCGCCAGCAGCGAAGGGACAGGGAGGCCCTCTGGGGCCAACGTCCTGACTTTC. Translated, it gives CASSEGTGRPSGANVLTF.